A selection of T cell receptor beta chains follows, all from one sample in a study of beta chain features in type 1 diabetes. Profiling relied on immunoSEQ multiplex PCR, and the TCRdb table lists in-frame clones only, not all of them. The repertoire has fewer than 550,000 clones, roughly 11% of them found once; the top ten carry about 0.045%. Sequences were obtained from naive CD4+ T cells from blood. The origin of the receptors is a woman under 30 in good health. Both conserved end residues are part of each CDR3. A D gene is named only where the DNA matches it firmly. The size of a clone is reported for some rows only, either as once, few or many, or as a class for expanded clones.

>TRBV7-8|TRBJ2-1|NA|NA
CASTLGGGPYNEQFF
TGTGCCAGCACCCTCGGAGGCGGACCCTACAATGAGCAGTTCTTC
>TRBV5-1|TRBJ2-5|few|NA
CASSLEGSGTQYF
TGCGCCAGCAGCTTGGAGGGGTCGGGGACCCAGTACTTC
>TRBV2|TRBJ2-6|few|NA
CASIPRSVSSGANVLTF
TGTGCCAGCATCCCTCGGTCGGTTAGCTCTGGGGCCAACGTCCTGACTTTC
>TRBV27|TRBJ2-5|NA|NA
CASSLARQETQYF
TGTGCCAGCAGTTTAGCCAGGCAAGAGACCCAGTACTTC
>TRBV2|TRBJ2-1|few|NA
CASSVRLASYNEQFF
TGTGCCAGCAGTGTCAGACTCGCCTCCTACAATGAGCAGTTCTTC
>TRBV7-9|TRBJ2-4|NA|NA
CASSANSVQYF
TGTGCCAGCAGCGCTAACTCGGTCCAGTACTTC
>TRBV18|TRBJ2-1|NA|NA
CASSRSPTYNEQFF
TGTGCCAGCTCACGCAGCCCGACCTATAATGAGCAGTTCTTC
>TRBV12-5|TRBJ2-1|NA|NA
CASGLARQAEQFF
TGTGCTAGTGGTTTGGCCCGGCAGGCTGAGCAGTTCTTC
>TRBV7-2|TRBJ1-1|NA|TRBD1
CASSPYRGRNTEAFF
TGTGCCAGCAGCCCATACAGGGGACGGAACACTGAAGCTTTCTTT
>TRBV7-3|TRBJ1-3|NA|NA
CASSLSSQGGGFSGNTIYF
TGTGCCAGCAGCTTATCGTCGCAGGGTGGTGGTTTTTCTGGAAACACCATATATTTT
>TRBV25-1|TRBJ2-1|few|NA
CASSEVTRNEQFF
TGTGCCAGCAGTGAGGTTACCCGGAATGAGCAGTTCTTC
>TRBV18|TRBJ2-1|NA|NA
CASSPGLGPYNEQFF
TGTGCCAGCTCACCCGGACTGGGTCCCTACAATGAGCAGTTCTTC
>TRBV7-9|TRBJ2-1|NA|NA
CASSFVNVYNEQFF
TGTGCCAGCAGCTTTGTTAACGTCTACAATGAGCAGTTCTTC
>TRBV4-2|TRBJ1-3|few|NA
CASSFGLNQGSGNTIYF
TGTGCCAGCAGCTTCGGCCTCAATCAGGGATCTGGAAACACCATATATTTT
>TRBV2|TRBJ2-3|NA|NA
CASSVQDYTDTQYF
TGTGCCAGCAGTGTTCAAGACTACACAGATACGCAGTATTTT
>TRBV7-2|TRBJ2-3|few|NA
CASSLPLRTDTQYF
TGTGCCAGCAGCTTACCACTCCGCACAGATACGCAGTATTTT
>TRBV7-3|TRBJ2-1|NA|TRBD2
CASSLSGASYNEQFF
TGTGCCAGCAGCCTGAGCGGGGCCTCCTACAATGAGCAGTTCTTC
>TRBV4-2|TRBJ1-2|NA|NA
CASSQDPGVYGYTF
TGTGCCAGCAGCCAAGATCCAGGGGTCTATGGCTACACCTTC
>TRBV7-2|TRBJ2-4|NA|NA
CASSPGGLGDIQYF
TGTGCCAGCAGCCCTGGGGGCCTCGGGGACATTCAGTACTTC
>TRBV2|TRBJ2-1|few|NA
CASRRDENNEQFF
TGTGCCAGCAGACGGGACGAAAACAATGAGCAGTTCTTC
>TRBV13|TRBJ2-3|NA|NA
CASSFDSSTDTQYF
TGTGCCAGCAGCTTCGACAGTAGCACAGATACGCAGTATTTT
>TRBV9|TRBJ2-2|NA|NA
CASSDLRELFF
TGTGCCAGCAGCGACCTCCGGGAGCTGTTTTTT
>TRBV7-8|TRBJ2-1|few|TRBD1
CASSFGTGSYNEQFF
TGTGCCAGCAGCTTTGGGACAGGGTCCTACAATGAGCAGTTCTTC
>TRBV7-3|TRBJ2-1|NA|TRBD1
CASSLRVKTGQGVNEQFF
TGTGCCAGCAGCTTAAGGGTGAAAACGGGACAGGGTGTGAATGAGCAGTTCTTC
>TRBV14|TRBJ1-1|few|NA
CASSLTGAHTEAFF
TGTGCCAGCAGTCTGACGGGGGCGCACACTGAAGCTTTCTTT
>TRBV18|TRBJ2-3|NA|NA
CASSQTPGDTQYF
TGTGCCAGCTCACAGACTCCTGGGGATACGCAGTATTTT
>TRBV7-9|TRBJ2-3|few|NA
CASSPGGLITDTQYF
TGTGCCAGCAGCCCCGGCGGACTGATCACAGATACGCAGTATTTT
>TRBV28|TRBJ2-4|many|NA
CASRDIAKNIQYF
TGTGCCAGCAGAGACATAGCCAAAAACATTCAGTACTTC
>TRBV5-1|TRBJ2-5|few|NA
CASSLGGSQETQYF
TGCGCCAGCAGCTTGGGAGGGTCTCAAGAGACCCAGTACTTC
>TRBV7-9|TRBJ1-4|NA|NA
CASRSTAGANEKLFF
TGTGCCAGCAGGTCTACAGCAGGAGCTAATGAAAAACTGTTTTTT
>TRBV7-9|TRBJ2-5|few|NA
CASSLGVAQETQYF
TGTGCCAGCAGCTTAGGGGTGGCCCAAGAGACCCAGTACTTC
>TRBV9|TRBJ2-5|NA|NA
CASSVRGVAQETQYF
TGTGCCAGCAGCGTCCGAGGGGTCGCCCAAGAGACCCAGTACTTC
>TRBV5-4|TRBJ2-1|few|NA
CASSRTRGSQFF
TGTGCCAGCAGCCGCACCAGGGGATCGCAGTTCTTC
>TRBV9|TRBJ2-3|few|NA
CASSVDRERYTDTQYF
TGTGCCAGCAGCGTAGATAGGGAGCGGTACACAGATACGCAGTATTTT
>TRBV30|TRBJ2-5|NA|NA
CAWASLGEQYF
TGTGCCTGGGCTAGCCTAGGTGAGCAGTACTTC
>TRBV29-1|TRBJ2-3|few|TRBD2
CSVVVAGGPTDTQYF
TGCAGCGTCGTCGTAGCGGGAGGGCCTACAGATACGCAGTATTTT
>TRBV5-4|TRBJ2-7|few|TRBD2
CASSLGGRSSYEQYF
TGTGCCAGCAGCTTGGGCGGGAGGTCCTCCTACGAGCAGTACTTC
>TRBV7-9|TRBJ1-5|NA|TRBD1
CASSQNTGDNQPQHF
TGCGCCAGCAGCCAGAATACAGGGGATAATCAGCCCCAGCATTTT
>TRBV7-9|TRBJ2-3|few|NA
CASSLVPTSTDTQYF
TGTGCCAGCAGCTTAGTCCCTACTAGCACAGATACGCAGTATTTT
>TRBV21-1|TRBJ2-1|NA|NA
CASSKGSGNNEQFF
TGTGCCAGCAGCAAGGGGTCCGGAAACAATGAGCAGTTCTTC
>TRBV4-2|TRBJ2-3|NA|NA
CASSQGGGGLGDTQYF
TGTGCCAGCAGCCAGGGGGGCGGCGGCCTAGGGGATACGCAGTATTTT
>TRBV28|TRBJ1-4|NA|NA
CASSFDEKLFF
TGTGCCAGCAGTTTCGATGAAAAACTGTTTTTT
>TRBV4-3|TRBJ2-3|NA|NA
CASSPLNHAPTDTQYF
TGCGCCAGCAGCCCGCTGAATCACGCCCCCACAGATACGCAGTATTTT
>TRBV29-1|TRBJ2-1|few|TRBD1
CSVVDRGTSNEQFF
TGCAGCGTTGTGGACAGGGGTACATCTAATGAGCAGTTCTTC
>TRBV9|TRBJ2-7|few|NA
CASSPSGTYEQYF
TGTGCCAGCAGCCCCTCTGGAACCTACGAGCAGTACTTC
>TRBV10-3|TRBJ1-5|few|NA
CAASDRTNQPQHF
TGTGCCGCGTCGGACAGAACGAATCAGCCCCAGCATTTT
>TRBV4-3|TRBJ2-1|few|TRBD2
CASSPQPGLADFNEQFF
TGCGCCAGCAGCCCCCAGCCCGGACTAGCGGATTTCAATGAGCAGTTCTTC
>TRBV7-9|TRBJ2-1|few|NA
CASSLVGGERSYNEQFF
TGTGCCAGCAGCTTAGTAGGCGGGGAAAGGTCCTACAATGAGCAGTTCTTC
>TRBV19|TRBJ1-1|NA|NA
CASSTGVWVTEAFF
TGTGCCAGTAGTACAGGGGTTTGGGTCACTGAAGCTTTCTTT
>TRBV13|TRBJ2-2|NA|NA
CASSFRGTGELFF
TGTGCCAGCAGCTTCCGTGGGACCGGGGAGCTGTTTTTT
>TRBV7-9|TRBJ2-5|few|NA
CASSLAGGKETQYF
TGTGCCAGCAGCTTAGCAGGAGGAAAAGAGACCCAGTACTTC
>TRBV2|TRBJ1-1|few|TRBD1
CARGQGMNTEAFF
TGTGCCAGGGGACAGGGGATGAACACTGAAGCTTTCTTT
>TRBV30|TRBJ1-1|NA|NA
CAWMGQGNTEAFF
TGTGCCTGGATGGGCCAGGGCAACACTGAAGCTTTCTTT
>TRBV27|TRBJ2-3|NA|NA
CASSSGVTQYF
TGTGCCAGCAGTTCCGGAGTAACGCAGTATTTT
>TRBV5-1|TRBJ1-1|NA|TRBD1
CASSLEGGWDTEAFF
TGCGCCAGCAGCTTGGAAGGGGGCTGGGACACTGAAGCTTTCTTT